The entry below gives a single T cell receptor beta chain sequence along with its context. What it recognizes is unknown. Assay used: immunoSEQ multiplex PCR; TCRdb lists only in-frame clones, some missing. The sample lists some 120,000 clones; over 75% were seen once. This CDR3 spans 15 amino acids. Germline V gene data show CDR1 as SGHDT and CDR2 as YYEEEE. V gave up 1 base and J gave up 0 bases, with 10 bases separating them. The record originates from a study of T cell clones after liver transplantation. Study-level background: Post-transplant blood was tracked for graft-donor-reactive T cell clones identified in a pre-transplant mixed lymphocyte reaction.

Study outcomes and limitations: In most of the 8 subjects, circulating graft-donor-reactive CD4 TCRbeta sequences fell significantly after transplant. Conclusions were preliminary, with small, heterogeneous patient groups.

Sequenced here: CD4+ T cells from blood, sampled 12 months after liver transplant. V usage is TRBV5-6 and J usage is TRBJ1-1; no firm D call. This sequence originates from a human patient who received a liver transplant. Some of these T cells may belong to the graft donor. CDR3 protein: CASSLLQLMNTEAFF. The CDR3 DNA reads as TGTGCCAGCAGCTTGTTACAGCTAATGAACACTGAAGCTTTCTTT.